Listed here are 6 T cell receptor beta chains from one sample, sequenced in a study of T-cell reconstitution after alpha-beta-depleted transplantation in children. Library preparation (for TCRbeta) was performed with unique molecular identifiers. Each CDR3 protein is one row after TCRdb ran MiXCR on the PCR reads. This table holds roughly 400,000 distinct CDR3 sequences, approximately 42% found once. The input for sequencing was PBMCs, taken before TCRalphabeta/CD19-depleted stem cell transplant. The receptor set was obtained from a girl between 2 and 10 years old with aplastic anemia, due to receive a stem cell transplant.

V is TRBV20-1 and J is TRBJ1-6; D gene uncertain. This CDR3 spans 13 amino acids. The V gene lost 3 bases and the J gene lost 9 bases, with 12 bases spanning the gap. The germline gives CDR1 DFQATT, CDR2 SNEGSKA (reference sequence). CDR3 bases: TGCAGTGCTAGGCAACAAGAAGGTTCACCCCTCCACTTT. Residues: CSARQQEGSPLHF.

This chain uses TRBV20-1 with TRBJ2-3; 8 bases are shared with TRBD2. V was pared by 3 bases and J by 1 base, with 6 bases of the junction left unmatched. Germline CDR1 DFQATT, CDR2 SNEGSKA (reference sequence). This CDR3 region has 15 residues. CDR3 in amino acids: CSARGQAGGTDTQYF. As DNA, the CDR3 is TGCAGTGCTAGGGGCCAAGCGGGGGGCACAGATACGCAGTATTTT.

This clonotype was seen a handful of times. The chain uses TRBV12-3 or TRBV12-4 and TRBJ1-5; no firm D call. The V end lost 7 bases, the J end lost 3 bases, and 7 bases lay between the germline ends. The CDR3 runs to 12 residues. The CDR3 is CASNRYNQPQHF. CDR3 DNA sequence: TGTGCCAGCAATAGATACAATCAGCCCCAGCATTTT.

Comments on this clonotype: Mismatch with germline at one junction end may stem from a read error. The V and J genes are TRBV28 and TRBJ2-7; TRBD2 aligns across 9 bases. This CDR3 contains 14 residues. CDR1 MDHEN and CDR2 SYDVKM come from the germline V gene. CDR3 nucleotide sequence: TGTGCCTGCAGTTTACTAGCGGGTTCCTACGAGCAGTACTTC. Its protein is CACSLLAGSYEQYF.

This clonotype was seen a handful of times. The chain has TRBV20-1 and TRBJ1-1; the D is unclear. This CDR3 has 14 residues. CDR1 and CDR2 from the germline V gene are DFQATT and SNEGSKA (reference sequence). Written as DNA, the CDR3 is TGCAGGGCCAGTGGTGAGGCAGGGAACACTGAAGCTTTCTTT. Translated, it gives CRASGEAGNTEAFF.

V gene TRBV29-1 combines with J gene TRBJ2-7, with TRBD2 identical over 9 bases. CDR3 length: 13 residues. Germline CDR1 is SQVTM and CDR2 is ANQGSEA. V was clipped by 6 bases and J by 3 bases; unmatched bases: 6. The DNA of the CDR3 is TGCAGCGTGTTGACTAGCGGTAACTACGAGCAGTACTTC. Protein product: CSVLTSGNYEQYF.